The 11 T cell receptor beta chains given below trace back to one sample, sequenced in a study of blood T cells in healthy people across ages. A J-beta primer mix and a sample-barcoded 5' primer were used in a second PCR of roughly 6 to 12 cycles. TCRdb independently ran MiXCR on the 5' RACE reads; one entry per CDR3 protein. The sample has about 670,000 distinct CDR3 sequences, roughly 43% seen once. Sequences were obtained from blood. The receptors originated from a man at least 80 years old in good health.

The CDR3 nucleotides are TGCAGCGTTGATGCAGGGGACGCGGGTCAGCCCCAGCATTTT. Encoded protein: CSVDAGDAGQPQHF. The rearrangement joins TRBV29-1 to TRBJ1-5; possibly TRBD1 for D (6 bases). The CDR3 contains 14 residues. Germline CDR1 is SQVTM and CDR2 is ANQGSEA. Trimming pared 3 bases from V and 6 bases from J, leaving 15 bases between.

In its sample, this clonotype was seen many times. J is TRBJ2-3 and V is TRBV7-2; no clear D. Looked up from germline, CDR1 is SGHTA and CDR2 is FQGNSA. The CDR3 totals 15 residues. Trimming stripped 5 bases from V and 5 bases from J, with 17 bases between. The CDR3: CASSQTFRPEDTQYF. CDR3 nucleotide sequence: TGTGCCAGCAGCCAGACCTTCAGGCCTGAAGATACGCAGTATTTT.

The sample holds a few counts of this clonotype. The chain links TRBV20-1 to TRBJ2-1, with 8 bases matching TRBD2. Germline V CDR1 and CDR2: DFQATT, SNEGSKA (reference sequence). This CDR3 has 12 amino acids. Trimming removed 6 bases from V and 8 bases from J; junction bases left unmatched: 6. DNA of the CDR3: TGCAGTGCCTCACTAGCGGAGGATGAGCAGTTCTTC. It yields the protein CSASLAEDEQFF.

This clonotype was picked up a small number of times. The chain carries TRBV9 and TRBJ1-4; D is unclear. V lost 4 bases to trimming and J lost 0 bases, with 13 bases between them. The CDR3 sequence is 16 residues long. Germline V gene sequence: CDR1 SGDLS, CDR2 YYNGEE. The CDR3 nucleotides read TGTGCCAGCAGCCCGCGAAACTCTGCAACTAATGAAAAACTGTTTTTT. It is translated as CASSPRNSATNEKLFF.

The rearrangement joins TRBV4-3 to TRBJ2-3; TRBD2 aligns across 7 bases. Losses at the gene ends were 0 bases for V and 0 bases for J; bases not matched to a gene: 6. There are 17 residues in the CDR3. In germline, CDR1 is LGHNA, CDR2 YSLEER. The CDR3 DNA reads TGCGCCAGCAGCCAAGATCAGGGTAGCGGGAGCACAGATACGCAGTATTTT. It encodes CASSQDQGSGSTDTQYF.

Points on this clonotype: This may come from a read error, since a much larger clone is one base off. The chain has TRBV6-2 or TRBV6-3 and TRBJ2-7; tentative D call: TRBD1 (6 bases). Between the trimmed V and J ends, which lost 6 bases and 1 base, there was a span of 13 bases. CDR1 is MNHEY, CDR2 SVGEGT, per germline. This CDR3 comprises 14 residues. The CDR3 region is CASRHEQGSYEQYF. The CDR3 nucleotides are TGTGCCAGCAGACACGAACAGGGTTCCTACGAGCAGTACTTC.

The chain carries TRBV27 and TRBJ1-1, with 8 bases fitting TRBD1. The germline V gene has CDR1 MNHEY and CDR2 SMNVEV (reference sequence). This CDR3 is built from 17 residues. Trimming took 4 bases from V and 1 from J; bases not matched to a gene: 11. Written as DNA, the CDR3 is TGTGCCAGCAGTTCCAATCCGACAGGGGCGCAGAACACTGAAGCTTTCTTT. This translates into CASSSNPTGAQNTEAFF.

The rearrangement uses TRBV4-1 and TRBJ2-5; TRBD2 agrees at 9 bases. Germline CDR1 and CDR2: MGHRA and YSYEKL. V gave up 3 bases and J gave up 4 bases; unmatched junction bases: 12. CDR3 length: 17 amino acids. CDR3 DNA sequence: TGCGCCAGCAGCCAGGCTCCGGGACTAGCAAAACCAGAGACCCAGTACTTC. Protein: CASSQAPGLAKPETQYF.

The gene calls are TRBV10-1 and TRBJ1-3, with D unresolved. The V gene's germline CDR1 is WNHNN and CDR2 SYGVQD (reference sequence). This CDR3 is built from 15 residues. Trimming removed 0 bases from V and 2 bases from J, with 8 bases in between. CDR3 DNA: TGCGCCAGCAGTGAGTCGAATCGTCCTGGAAACACCATATATTTT. Protein: CASSESNRPGNTIYF.

This chain links TRBV20-1 with TRBJ1-6; the match to TRBD1 covers 8 bases. V lost 3 bases to trimming and J lost 9 bases; unmatched junction nucleotides: 10. Germline values: CDR1 DFQATT, CDR2 SNEGSKA (reference sequence). The CDR3 runs to 15 residues. The CDR3 nucleotides are TGCAGTGCTAGGGAGGGCACAGGGGGTCGTTCACCCCTCCACTTT. This gives the protein CSAREGTGGRSPLHF.

The table lists this clonotype with a count of one. The rearrangement links TRBV3-1 to TRBJ2-7; D remains unclear. There are 13 residues in the CDR3. Deletions cut 4 bases from V and 1 base from J, with 8 bases between. CDR1 is LGHDT and CDR2 is YNNKEL in the germline V gene (reference sequence). The CDR3 spells CASSPSQSYEQYF. The CDR3 DNA sequence: TGTGCCAGCAGCCCATCTCAGTCCTACGAGCAGTACTTC.